This TCR beta chain was retrieved from a study of cytomegalovirus exposure and HLA in healthy donors. CDR1 is GTSNPN, CDR2 SVGIG, per germline (reference sequence). Trimming cost V 4 bases and J 0 bases, with 19 bases left between them. This CDR3 contains 17 residues. This cohort consisted of healthy bone marrow donors. Primers included in the PCR were 60 Vbeta and 13 Jbeta primers. The method was immunoSEQ multiplex PCR; TCRdb's version includes in-frame clones alone and lacks a portion of them. The repertoire includes a few hundred thousand clones, about 79% of them detected once, and around 2% sits in the top ten.

The sample consisted of PBMCs. The TCR originated in a man aged 18 to 35 in good health and CMV-seronegative. This rearrangement joins TRBV30 to TRBJ1-3, with a tentative D call TRBD1 (5 bases). CDR3 in DNA: TGTGCCTGGACGGGCGGTAAAACAGGCGGCTCTGGAAACACCATATATTTT. Translation: CAWTGGKTGGSGNTIYF.